Shown below are 21 T cell receptor beta chains from a single sample sequenced in a study of T cell repertoires in cytomegalovirus infection. Using its own MiXCR run on the reads, TCRdb lists one record per CDR3 protein. There are about 900,000 distinct CDR3 sequences in the sample; approximately 31% occur only once, and around an eighth lies in the top ten. Their target antigens are unknown. This specimen was cultured CD8+ T cells from PBMCs, taken from culture after CMV antigen stimulation. These receptors were obtained from a human donor in good health (CMV status not recorded). Some clones in this sample may be carry-over from other donors' samples.

V usage is TRBV15 and J usage is TRBJ2-7; no firm D call. CDR1 LNHNV and CDR2 YYDKDF come from the germline V gene (reference sequence). There are 15 residues in the CDR3. V was clipped by 0 bases and J by 0 bases, with 9 bases between them. CDR3 DNA: TGTGCCACCAGCAGAGATCTGGGTAGCTCCTACGAGCAGTACTTC. It specifies CATSRDLGSSYEQYF.

This clonotype showed up many times. The chain employs TRBV10-3 and TRBJ1-1, with D perhaps matching TRBD1 (5 bases). The V end lost 2 bases, the J end lost 5 bases, and 18 bases lay between the germline ends. The germline gives CDR1 ENHRY, CDR2 SYGVKD. The CDR3 is made up of 16 amino acids. The CDR3 region has the DNA TGTGCCATCAGTGAGCGGGGGGGAGTGTCGAGAACTGAAGCTTTCTTT. Its protein product is CAISERGGVSRTEAFF.

The J gene is TRBJ2-2, the V gene TRBV5-1; TRBD1 matches 10 bases. The germline gives CDR1 SGHRS, CDR2 YFSETQ. The V gene end was trimmed by 0 bases and the J gene end by 7 bases; junction bases not matched to a gene: 9. This CDR3 contains 17 residues. CDR3 nucleotides: TGCGCCAGCAGCTTGGTCGGGACAGGGGATGTTGGCGGGGAGCTGTTTTTT. This sequence encodes CASSLVGTGDVGGELFF.

The table lists this clonotype with a few counts. The rearrangement links TRBV4-2 to TRBJ2-7; perhaps TRBD2 as D (5 bases). The CDR3 spans 16 residues. CDR1 is LGHNA, CDR2 YNFKEQ, per germline. V was cut by 3 bases and J by 0 bases, with 15 bases left in between. This chain's CDR3 is CASSHRTGRGSYEQYV. In DNA form, the CDR3 reads TGTGCCAGCAGCCACCGAACGGGGAGAGGCTCCTACGAGCAGTACGTC.

This chain joins TRBV29-1 and TRBJ2-1, with a weak D call TRBD2 (6 bases). There are 13 residues in the CDR3. CDR1 and CDR2 from the germline V gene are SQVTM and ANQGSEA. Trimming took off 3 bases at V and 4 bases at J, with 10 bases between the two ends. The CDR3 DNA reads as TGCAGCGTTGATACCGGGACTTACAATGAGCAGTTCTTC. It encodes CSVDTGTYNEQFF.

This clonotype showed up just a few times. The chain recombines TRBV7-6 with TRBJ2-1; D not certain. CDR1 is SGHVS and CDR2 is FNYEAQ in the germline V gene. Trimming took 2 bases from V and 7 from J, leaving 15 bases between them. This CDR3 has 15 residues. The CDR3 spells CASSLSPLGWNEQFF. CDR3 nucleotide sequence: TGTGCCAGCAGCTTAAGTCCCCTCGGGTGGAATGAGCAGTTCTTC.

This clonotype turned up a few times. The CDR3 sequence: CASSLVSGSAGVTDLHSPLHF. The CDR3 nucleotides are TGTGCCAGCAGCTTAGTAAGCGGTTCGGCAGGGGTAACCGATTTACATTCACCCCTCCACTTT. The chain employs TRBV7-9 and TRBJ1-6; TRBD1 might be the D (6 bases). With 1 base removed from V and 8 bases from J, the gap between germline ends came to 30 bases. The CDR3 is made up of 21 amino acids. The germline V gene has CDR1 SEHNR and CDR2 FQNEAQ (reference sequence).

This clonotype was counted between two and nine times. The chain uses TRBV7-2 and TRBJ1-2; D unresolved. CDR1 SGHTA and CDR2 FQGNSA come from the germline V gene. Trimming pared 8 bases from V and 3 bases from J, leaving 10 bases between. The CDR3 consists of 12 residues. CDR3 residues: CASYGSYYGYTF. The CDR3 nucleotides are TGTGCCAGCTACGGGAGCTACTATGGCTACACCTTC.

J is TRBJ2-7 and V is TRBV4-1; 8 bases map to TRBD1. In germline, CDR1 is MGHRA, CDR2 YSYEKL. CDR3 length: 14 residues. The V segment lost 4 bases and the J segment 5 bases; nucleotides outside the gene matches: 7. The CDR3 bases are TGCGCCAGCAGCCCGAGGACAGGGCGTAACGAGCAGTACTTC. It codes for CASSPRTGRNEQYF.

This clonotype was observed a few times. The chain employs TRBV7-8 and TRBJ2-1; D is possibly TRBD1 or TRBD2 (5 bases each). Per germline, CDR1 SGHVS and CDR2 FQNEAQ. This CDR3 is 14 amino acids long. Trimming took off 1 base at V and 8 bases at J, with 12 bases between the two ends. DNA of the CDR3: TGTGCCAGCAGCTTAGTAGGGGCGGGCGATGAGCAGTTCTTC. Translated, it gives CASSLVGAGDEQFF.

The rearrangement links TRBV28 to TRBJ2-4, with D possibly being TRBD2 (6 bases). The CDR3 runs 16 residues. The germline CDR1 and CDR2 sequences are MDHEN and SYDVKM. Trimming took 3 bases from V and 1 from J, leaving 13 bases between them. The CDR3 region is CASSFRRGKAKNIQYF. The CDR3 nucleotides are TGTGCCAGCAGTTTTCGTCGGGGGAAGGCCAAAAACATTCAGTACTTC.

This clonotype was seen more than once but under ten times. V is TRBV12-3 or TRBV12-4 and J is TRBJ1-1; no definite D call. The CDR3 consists of 15 residues. V was clipped by 6 bases and J by 3 bases, with 17 bases between them. CDR3 protein: CASSPSRPGDTEAFF. For the CDR3, the DNA is TGTGCCAGCAGCCCTTCTCGACCTGGGGACACTGAAGCTTTCTTT.

J is TRBJ1-1 and V is TRBV10-3; D is undetermined. The CDR3 is made up of 13 amino acids. V lost 4 bases and J lost 1, with 7 bases in between. Germline values: CDR1 ENHRY, CDR2 SYGVKD. The CDR3: CAISGKPNTEAFF. The CDR3, as DNA: TGTGCCATCAGTGGGAAACCGAACACTGAAGCTTTCTTT.

This clonotype has only a few counts. V gene TRBV4-3 combines with J gene TRBJ2-2, with D perhaps matching TRBD2 (7 bases). The germline gives CDR1 LGHNA, CDR2 YSLEER. The CDR3 contains 17 residues. The V end was cut by 3 bases, the J end by 5 bases, with 19 bases between. CDR3 region: CASSQEGVGGGTGELFF. The CDR3 nucleotides read TGCGCCAGCAGCCAGGAGGGGGTGGGGGGGGGAACCGGGGAGCTGTTTTTT.

V and J are TRBV11-3 and TRBJ2-5; maybe TRBD2 (6 bases). Germline V gene sequence: CDR1 SGHNT, CDR2 YENEEA. This CDR3 region has 13 residues. Trimming removed 5 bases at V and 5 bases at J, with 12 bases between. CDR3 DNA sequence: TGTGCCAGCAGCCGGGACTTCGGGGAGACCCAGTACTTC. As protein: CASSRDFGETQYF.

Ten or more counts support this clonotype. The chain links TRBV28 to TRBJ2-2, with 11 bases fitting TRBD2. The CDR3 loop spans 14 amino acids. Germline CDR1 MDHEN, CDR2 SYDVKM. This CDR3 is CATSGGPNTGELFF. The CDR3 DNA reads TGTGCAACTAGCGGGGGCCCGAACACCGGGGAGCTGTTTTTT.

The J gene is TRBJ2-7, the V gene TRBV24-1; no definite D call. Germline CDR1 is KGHDR and CDR2 is SFDVKD. The CDR3 is made up of 15 amino acids. Trimming took off 7 bases at V and 0 bases at J, with 15 bases between the two ends. This CDR3 reads CATRLDPRSSYEQYV. CDR3 in DNA: TGTGCCACCAGACTCGACCCTAGGAGCTCCTACGAGCAGTACGTC.

This clonotype was picked up a small number of times. The chain uses TRBV24-1 and TRBJ1-5; D is ambiguous. Germline CDR1 and CDR2: KGHDR and SFDVKD. This CDR3 region has 15 residues. Trimming pared 4 bases from V and 12 bases from J, leaving 21 bases between. CDR3 coding DNA: TGTGCCACCAGTGAGTCCGGGGAAGCTGGGAGAAACCAGCATTTT. Translating it yields CATSESGEAGRNQHF.

The chain couples TRBV4-1 to TRBJ1-2, with D tentatively TRBD1 (6 bases). This CDR3 spans 15 amino acids. Germline CDR1 MGHRA, CDR2 YSYEKL. Trimming cost V 1 base and J 6 bases, with 15 bases left between them. DNA for the CDR3: TGCGCCAGCAGCCAAGGCGTCAGGGGTGAGAATGGCTACACCTTC. It is translated as CASSQGVRGENGYTF.

The rearrangement uses TRBV12-3 or TRBV12-4 and TRBJ1-1; D perhaps matches TRBD1 (5 bases). Trimming removed 5 bases at V and 3 bases at J, with 22 bases between. The CDR3 is 17 amino acids. Here the CDR3 reads CASSPDYRLDTYTEAFF. The CDR3 DNA is TGTGCCAGCAGTCCCGATTATCGATTGGACACCTACACTGAAGCTTTCTTT.

This clonotype was observed at least ten times. The rearrangement links TRBV7-2 to TRBJ1-1, with D possibly matching TRBD1 (5 bases). Germline V gene sequence: CDR1 SGHTA, CDR2 FQGNSA. CDR3 size: 15 residues. Trimming left V 2 bases short and J 2 bases short, with 12 bases between. CDR3 amino acids: CASSLNLGPNTEAFF. The CDR3 region has the DNA TGTGCCAGCAGCTTAAATCTGGGACCTAACACTGAAGCTTTCTTT.